This T cell receptor (beta chain) was identified in a study of CD4 T cells in relation to SARS-CoV-2 and coronaviruses. This CDR3 spans 14 amino acids. Trimming took 3 bases from V and 2 from J, leaving 10 bases between them. Germline assignment: CDR1 LGHDT and CDR2 YNNKEL (reference sequence). CD4+ T cells from unexposed donors were obtained before the COVID-19 pandemic (2011-2018). Naive and memory CD4+ T cells came from enriched cryopreserved PBMCs. Deep TCR-beta sequencing used DNA from uncultured naive and memory CD4+ T cells. The repertoire was sequenced with immunoSEQ multiplex PCR; TCRdb's copy has only in-frame clones and lacks some. The table lists about 64,000 clones, about 95% of them singletons.

This receptor was obtained from a human donor in good health. This sequence joins TRBV3-1 (or the pseudogene TRBV3-2) and TRBJ1-2; possible D gene TRBD1, 6 bases. Specimen: naive CD4+ T cells from PBMCs. Subset defined: naive CD4+ T cells isolated by negative enrichment. CDR3 protein: CASSQVGGNYGYTF. DNA for the CDR3: TGTGCCAGCAGCCAGGTTGGGGGCAACTATGGCTACACCTTC.